This T cell receptor beta chain was documented in a study of cytomegalovirus exposure and HLA in healthy donors. V lost 3 bases to trimming and J lost 6 bases, with 12 bases between them. The germline V gene has CDR1 MGHDK and CDR2 SYGVNS. The CDR3 has 14 amino acids. In the PCR, 60 Vbeta and 13 Jbeta primers were used. Libraries were prepared by immunoSEQ multiplex PCR; TCRdb keeps only in-frame clonotypes and omits some of them. The sample carries under 200,000 clones, 70% to 80% recorded once. The sequenced sample consisted of PBMCs. This receptor was identified in a man aged 30 to 45 in good health and CMV-seronegative. V is TRBV25-1 and J is TRBJ1-3; weak D call: TRBD1 (6 bases). The CDR3 DNA follows: TGTGCCAGCAGTGATCTGGGGGCCGTAAACACCATATATTTT. Translating gives CASSDLGAVNTIYF.